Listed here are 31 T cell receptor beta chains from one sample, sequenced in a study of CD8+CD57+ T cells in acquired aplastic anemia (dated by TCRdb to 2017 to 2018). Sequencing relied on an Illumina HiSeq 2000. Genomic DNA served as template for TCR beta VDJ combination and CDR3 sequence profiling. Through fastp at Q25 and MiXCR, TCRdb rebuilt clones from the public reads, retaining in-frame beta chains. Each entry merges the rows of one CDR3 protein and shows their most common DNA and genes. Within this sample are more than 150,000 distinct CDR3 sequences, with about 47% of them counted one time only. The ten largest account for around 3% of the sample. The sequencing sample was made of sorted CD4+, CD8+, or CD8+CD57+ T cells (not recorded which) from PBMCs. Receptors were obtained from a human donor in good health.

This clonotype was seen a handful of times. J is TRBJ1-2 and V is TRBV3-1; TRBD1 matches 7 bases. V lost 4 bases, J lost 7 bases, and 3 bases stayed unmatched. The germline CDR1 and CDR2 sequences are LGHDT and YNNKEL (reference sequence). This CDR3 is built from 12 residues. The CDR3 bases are TGTGCCAGCAGCCCAGACAGGGCTGGCTACACCTTC. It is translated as CASSPDRAGYTF. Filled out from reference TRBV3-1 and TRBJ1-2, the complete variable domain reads DTAVSQTPKYLVTQMGNDKSIKCEQNLGHDTMYWYKQDSKKFLKIMFSYNNKELIINETVPNRFSPKSPDKAHLNLHINSLELGDSAVYFCASSPDRAGYTFGSGTRLTVV.

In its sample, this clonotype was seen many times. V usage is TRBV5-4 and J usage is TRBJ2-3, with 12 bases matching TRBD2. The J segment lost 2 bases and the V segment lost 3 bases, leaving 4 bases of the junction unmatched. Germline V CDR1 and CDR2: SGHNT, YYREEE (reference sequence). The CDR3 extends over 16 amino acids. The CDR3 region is CASSSRLAGATDTQYF. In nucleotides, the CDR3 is TGTGCCAGCAGCTCCCGACTAGCGGGGGCCACAGATACGCAGTATTTT.

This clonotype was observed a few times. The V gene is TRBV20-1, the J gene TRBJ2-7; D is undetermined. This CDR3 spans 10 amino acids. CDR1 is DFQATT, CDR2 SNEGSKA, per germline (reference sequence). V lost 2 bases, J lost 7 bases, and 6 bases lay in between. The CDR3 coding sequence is TGCAGTGCTAGACAGGAGGAGCAGTACTTC. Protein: CSARQEEQYF.

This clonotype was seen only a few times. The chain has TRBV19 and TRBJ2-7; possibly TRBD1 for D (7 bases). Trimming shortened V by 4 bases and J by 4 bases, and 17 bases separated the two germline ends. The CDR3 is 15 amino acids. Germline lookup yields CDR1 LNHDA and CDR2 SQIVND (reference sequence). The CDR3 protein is CASSKGAMRGYEQYF. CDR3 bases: TGTGCCAGTAGTAAGGGGGCGATGCGGGGATACGAGCAGTACTTC. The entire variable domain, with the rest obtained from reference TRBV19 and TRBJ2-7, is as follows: DGGITQSPKYLFRKEGQNVTLSCEQNLNHDAMYWYRQDPGQGLRLIYYSQIVNDFQKGDIAEGYSVSREKKESFPLTVTSAQKNPTAFYLCASSKGAMRGYEQYFGPGTRLTVT.

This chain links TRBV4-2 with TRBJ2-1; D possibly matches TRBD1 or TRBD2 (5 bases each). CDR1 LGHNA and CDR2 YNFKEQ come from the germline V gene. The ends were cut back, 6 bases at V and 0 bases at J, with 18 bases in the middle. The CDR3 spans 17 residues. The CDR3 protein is CASSDSWGFSSYNEQFF. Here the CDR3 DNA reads TGTGCCAGCAGTGATTCCTGGGGGTTCAGCTCCTACAATGAGCAGTTCTTC.

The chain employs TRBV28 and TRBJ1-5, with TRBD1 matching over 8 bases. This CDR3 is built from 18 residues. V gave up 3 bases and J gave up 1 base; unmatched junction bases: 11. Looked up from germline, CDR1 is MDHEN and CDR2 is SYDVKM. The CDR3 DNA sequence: TGTGCCAGCAGTTTCAATGGACAGGGCGTAGGGAGCAATCAGCCCCAGCATTTT. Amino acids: CASSFNGQGVGSNQPQHF.

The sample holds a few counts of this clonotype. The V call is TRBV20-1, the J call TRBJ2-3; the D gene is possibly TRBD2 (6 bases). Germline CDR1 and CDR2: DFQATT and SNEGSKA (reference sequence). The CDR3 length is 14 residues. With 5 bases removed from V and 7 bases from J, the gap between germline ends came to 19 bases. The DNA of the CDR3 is TGCAGTGCTTGGCAGGAGGGTCGATCTAATACGCAGTATTTT. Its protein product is CSAWQEGRSNTQYF.

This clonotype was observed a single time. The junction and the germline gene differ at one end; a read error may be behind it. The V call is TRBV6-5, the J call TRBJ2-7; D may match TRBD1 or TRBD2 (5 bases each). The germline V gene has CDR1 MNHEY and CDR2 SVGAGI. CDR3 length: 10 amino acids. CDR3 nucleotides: TGTGCCAGCAACAAGAGGGGACGGGAATTC. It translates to CASNKRGREF.

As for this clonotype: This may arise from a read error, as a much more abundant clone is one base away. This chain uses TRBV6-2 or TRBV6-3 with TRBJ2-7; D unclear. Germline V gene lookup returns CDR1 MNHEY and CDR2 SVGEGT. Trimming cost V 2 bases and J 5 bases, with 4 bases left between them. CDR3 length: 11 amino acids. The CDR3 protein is CASSYRHEQYF. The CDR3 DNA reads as TGTGCCAGCAGTTACCGGCACGAGCAGTACTTC.

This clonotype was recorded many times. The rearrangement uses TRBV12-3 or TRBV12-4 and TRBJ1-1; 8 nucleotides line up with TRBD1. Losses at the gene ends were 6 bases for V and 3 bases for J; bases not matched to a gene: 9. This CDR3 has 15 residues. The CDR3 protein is CASSPPRGRYTEAFF. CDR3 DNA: TGTGCCAGCAGCCCTCCCAGGGGGCGTTACACTGAAGCTTTCTTT.

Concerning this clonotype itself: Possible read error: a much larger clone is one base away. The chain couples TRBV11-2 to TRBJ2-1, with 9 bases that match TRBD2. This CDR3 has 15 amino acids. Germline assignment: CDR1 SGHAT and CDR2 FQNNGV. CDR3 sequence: CANSLRLAVLGEQFF. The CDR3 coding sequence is TGTGCCAACAGCTTAAGACTAGCGGTCTTGGGCGAGCAGTTCTTC.

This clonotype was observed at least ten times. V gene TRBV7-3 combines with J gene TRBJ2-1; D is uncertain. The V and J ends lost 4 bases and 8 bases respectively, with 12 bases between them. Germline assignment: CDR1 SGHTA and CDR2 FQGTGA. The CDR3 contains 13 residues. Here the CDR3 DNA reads TGTGCCAGCAGCTCGTCTAGTGGGGATGAGCAGTTCTTC. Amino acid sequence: CASSSSSGDEQFF.

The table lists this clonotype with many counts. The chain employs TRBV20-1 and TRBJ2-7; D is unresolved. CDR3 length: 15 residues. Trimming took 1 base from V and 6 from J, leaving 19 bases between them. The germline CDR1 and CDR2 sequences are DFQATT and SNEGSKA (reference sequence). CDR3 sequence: CSARVGSGTTVEQYF. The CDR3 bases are TGCAGTGCTAGAGTGGGGTCTGGAACAACAGTCGAGCAGTACTTC.

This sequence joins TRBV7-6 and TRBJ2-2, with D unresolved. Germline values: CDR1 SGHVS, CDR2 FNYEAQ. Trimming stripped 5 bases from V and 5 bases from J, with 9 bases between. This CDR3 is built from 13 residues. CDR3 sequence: CASSQTLTGELFF. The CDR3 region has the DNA TGTGCCAGCAGCCAGACCTTGACCGGGGAGCTGTTTTTT. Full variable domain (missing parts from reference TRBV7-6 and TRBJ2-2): GAGVSQSPRYKVTKRGQDVALRCDPISGHVSLYWYRQALGQGPEFLTYFNYEAQQDKSGLPNDRFSAERPEGSISTLTIQRTEQRDSAMYRCASSQTLTGELFFGEGSRLTVL.

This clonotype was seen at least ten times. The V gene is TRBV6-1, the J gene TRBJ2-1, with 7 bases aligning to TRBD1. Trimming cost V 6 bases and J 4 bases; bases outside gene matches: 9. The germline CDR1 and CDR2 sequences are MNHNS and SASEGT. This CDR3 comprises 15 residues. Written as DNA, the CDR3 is TGTGCCAGCAGGAGAGAGGGGGCGGGTTACAATGAGCAGTTCTTC. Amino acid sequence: CASRREGAGYNEQFF.

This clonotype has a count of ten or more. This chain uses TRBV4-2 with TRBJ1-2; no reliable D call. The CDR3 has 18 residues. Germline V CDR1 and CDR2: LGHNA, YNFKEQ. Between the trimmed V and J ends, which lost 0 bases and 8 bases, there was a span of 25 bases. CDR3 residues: CASSQDLGGGRREMGYTF. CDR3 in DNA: TGTGCCAGCAGCCAAGATCTTGGCGGAGGCAGGAGGGAGATGGGCTACACCTTC.

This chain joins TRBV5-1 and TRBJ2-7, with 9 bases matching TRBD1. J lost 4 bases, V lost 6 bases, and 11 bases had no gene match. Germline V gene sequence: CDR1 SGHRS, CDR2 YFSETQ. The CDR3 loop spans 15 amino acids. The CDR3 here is CASNLWDRAEYEQYF. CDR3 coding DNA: TGCGCCAGCAACTTATGGGACAGGGCGGAGTACGAGCAGTACTTC.

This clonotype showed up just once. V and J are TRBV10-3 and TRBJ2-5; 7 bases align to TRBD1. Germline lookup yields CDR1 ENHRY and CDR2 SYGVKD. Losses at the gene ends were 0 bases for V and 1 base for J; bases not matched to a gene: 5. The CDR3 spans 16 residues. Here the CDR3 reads CAISESGAGGQETQYF. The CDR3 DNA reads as TGTGCCATCAGTGAGTCGGGAGCAGGGGGCCAAGAGACCCAGTACTTC.

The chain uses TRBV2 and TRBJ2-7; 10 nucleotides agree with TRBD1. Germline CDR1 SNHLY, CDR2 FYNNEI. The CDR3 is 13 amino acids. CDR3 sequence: CAARTGGNYEHYV. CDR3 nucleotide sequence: TGTGCCGCCAGGACAGGGGGGAACTACGAGCATTACGTC.

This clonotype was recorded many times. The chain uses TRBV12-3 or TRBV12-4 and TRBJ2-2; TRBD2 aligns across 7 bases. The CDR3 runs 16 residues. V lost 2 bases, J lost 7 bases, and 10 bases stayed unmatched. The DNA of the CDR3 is TGTGCCAGCAGTTTACGGCGCGGGAGCCTTAACGGGGAGCTGTTTTTT. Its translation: CASSLRRGSLNGELFF.

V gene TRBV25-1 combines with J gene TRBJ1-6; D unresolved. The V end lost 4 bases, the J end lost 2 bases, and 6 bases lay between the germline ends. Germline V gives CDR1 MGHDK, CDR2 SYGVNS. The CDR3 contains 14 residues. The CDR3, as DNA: TGTGCCAGCAGTGGGGCTGCCTATAATTCACCCCTCCACTTT. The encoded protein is CASSGAAYNSPLHF.

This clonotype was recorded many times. The CDR3 spells CATSDAGTGVYNEQFF. In DNA, the CDR3 is TGTGCCACCAGTGATGCCGGCACAGGGGTTTACAATGAGCAGTTCTTC. The V call is TRBV24-1, the J call TRBJ2-1; TRBD1 agrees at 7 bases. This CDR3 is built from 16 residues. Unmatched junction bases numbered 8, after V lost 3 bases and J lost 4 bases. From germline, CDR1 is KGHDR and CDR2 SFDVKD.

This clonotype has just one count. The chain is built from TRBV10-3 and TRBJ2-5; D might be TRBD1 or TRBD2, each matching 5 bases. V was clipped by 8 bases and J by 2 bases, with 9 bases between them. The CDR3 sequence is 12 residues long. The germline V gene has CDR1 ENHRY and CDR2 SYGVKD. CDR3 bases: TGTGCCATCCGAGGGGTTCAAGAGACCCAGTACTTC. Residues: CAIRGVQETQYF.

In DNA, the CDR3 is TGCAGTGCTAGTCTTTCGGGGACGGACACCGGGGAGCTGTTTTTT. Translating it yields CSASLSGTDTGELFF. The chain has TRBV20-1 and TRBJ2-2; the D call may be TRBD1 or TRBD2 (5 bases each). CDR1 DFQATT and CDR2 SNEGSKA come from the germline V gene (reference sequence). Trimming took off 3 bases at V and 3 bases at J, with 14 bases between the two ends. The CDR3 has 15 amino acids.

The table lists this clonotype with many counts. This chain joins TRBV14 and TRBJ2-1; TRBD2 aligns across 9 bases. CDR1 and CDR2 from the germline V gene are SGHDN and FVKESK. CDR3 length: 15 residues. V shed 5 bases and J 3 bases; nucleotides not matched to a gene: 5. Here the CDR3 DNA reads TGTGCCAGCAGCAAAAGCGGGAGGCGCTACAATGAGCAGTTCTTC. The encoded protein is CASSKSGRRYNEQFF.

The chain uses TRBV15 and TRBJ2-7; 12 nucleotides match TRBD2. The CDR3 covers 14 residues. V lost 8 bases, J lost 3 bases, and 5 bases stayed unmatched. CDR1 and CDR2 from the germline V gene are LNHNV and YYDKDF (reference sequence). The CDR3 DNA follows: TGTGCCACCGCTCGGACTAGCGGGGACTACGAGCAGTACTTC. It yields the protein CATARTSGDYEQYF.

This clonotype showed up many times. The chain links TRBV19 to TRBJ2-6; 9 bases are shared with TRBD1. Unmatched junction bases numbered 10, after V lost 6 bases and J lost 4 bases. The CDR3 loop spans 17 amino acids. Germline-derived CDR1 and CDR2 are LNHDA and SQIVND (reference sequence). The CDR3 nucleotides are TGTGCCAGTAGCGCCGGGACAGGGACTAAAGGGGCCAACGTCCTGACTTTC. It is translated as CASSAGTGTKGANVLTF. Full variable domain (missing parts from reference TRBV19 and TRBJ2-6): DGGITQSPKYLFRKEGQNVTLSCEQNLNHDAMYWYRQDPGQGLRLIYYSQIVNDFQKGDIAEGYSVSREKKESFPLTVTSAQKNPTAFYLCASSAGTGTKGANVLTFGAGSRLTVL.

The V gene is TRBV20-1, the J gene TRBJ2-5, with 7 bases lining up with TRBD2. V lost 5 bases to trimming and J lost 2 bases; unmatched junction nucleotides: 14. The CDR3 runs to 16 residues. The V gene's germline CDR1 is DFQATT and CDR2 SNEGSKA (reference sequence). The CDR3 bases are TGCAGTGCTTACGGGGGAGGGCCTGGGTATCAAGAGACCCAGTACTTC. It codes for CSAYGGGPGYQETQYF.

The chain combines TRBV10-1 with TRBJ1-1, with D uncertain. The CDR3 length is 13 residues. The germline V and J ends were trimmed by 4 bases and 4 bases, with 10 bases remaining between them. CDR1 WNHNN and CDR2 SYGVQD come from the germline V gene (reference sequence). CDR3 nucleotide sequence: TGCGCCAGCAGTGCGGAGGGAGGCACTGAAGCTTTCTTT. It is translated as CASSAEGGTEAFF.

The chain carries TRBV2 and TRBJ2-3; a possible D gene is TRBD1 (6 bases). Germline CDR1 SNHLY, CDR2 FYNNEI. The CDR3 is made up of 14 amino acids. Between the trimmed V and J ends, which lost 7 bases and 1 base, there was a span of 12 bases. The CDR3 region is CASKWAGGTDTQYF. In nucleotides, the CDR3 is TGTGCCAGCAAGTGGGCAGGGGGCACAGATACGCAGTATTTT.

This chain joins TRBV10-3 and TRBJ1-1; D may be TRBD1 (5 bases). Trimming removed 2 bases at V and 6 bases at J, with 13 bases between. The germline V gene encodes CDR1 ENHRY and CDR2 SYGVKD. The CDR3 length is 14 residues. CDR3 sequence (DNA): TGTGCCATCAGTGAGGGAACGACAGAGGCTGAAGCTTTCTTT. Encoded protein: CAISEGTTEAEAFF.